One sample yielded the 32 T cell receptor beta chains listed below, sequenced in a study of OX40 agonist ivuxolimab in advanced cancers. Only in-frame clones appear in the TCRdb table, and some are missing; sequencing was by immunoSEQ multiplex PCR. Among 70,000 to 100,000 clones, 85% to 90% were seen once, and the ten largest hold around 2%. The sample was CD4+ or CD8+ T cells sorted from blood, taken in a trial of the OX40 agonist ivuxolimab. Receptors were obtained from an adult with an advanced solid tumor such as melanoma, head and neck, liver or kidney cancer.

The chain employs TRBV20-1 and TRBJ2-5; D not resolved. Germline V gives CDR1 DFQATT, CDR2 SNEGSKA (reference sequence). V was trimmed by 8 bases and J by 0 bases, leaving 7 bases between them. The CDR3 is 11 residues long. In nucleotides, the CDR3 is TGCAGTCCAAAATACCAAGAGACCCAGTACTTC. Residues: CSPKYQETQYF.

The chain has TRBV9 and TRBJ2-1, with TRBD2 matching over 12 bases. The CDR3 runs to 15 residues. J was trimmed by 7 bases and V by 1 base; bases with no gene match: 3. Germline V CDR1 and CDR2: SGDLS, YYNGEE. The CDR3 spells CASSVTSGRWNEQFF. CDR3 nucleotide sequence: TGTGCCAGCAGCGTAACTAGCGGGAGGTGGAATGAGCAGTTCTTC. The full variable domain, with the rest looked up from reference TRBV9 and TRBJ2-1, is DSGVTQTPKHLITATGQRVTLRCSPRSGDLSVYWYQQSLDQGLQFLIQYYNGEERAKGNILERFSAQQFPDLHSELNLSSLELGDSALYFCASSVTSGRWNEQFFGPGTRLTVL.

This chain links TRBV2 with TRBJ1-4; D ambiguous. The CDR3 totals 15 residues. Germline V lookup: CDR1 SNHLY, CDR2 FYNNEI. Deletions cut 7 bases from V and 0 bases from J, with 12 bases between. Written as DNA, the CDR3 is TGTGCCAGCAAGTATGGTGATACAACTAATGAAAAACTGTTTTTT. Translated, it gives CASKYGDTTNEKLFF.

Remarks on this clone: The same CDR3 arises from other DNA sequences in this sample as well. The V call is TRBV27, the J call TRBJ1-5, with D maybe TRBD1 (6 bases). Deletions cut 0 bases from V and 1 base from J, with 13 bases between. Germline V gene lookup returns CDR1 MNHEY and CDR2 SMNVEV (reference sequence). The CDR3 covers 17 residues. The CDR3: CASSLSGGQGSNQPQHF. In DNA form, the CDR3 reads TGTGCCAGCAGTTTATCCGGGGGGCAGGGAAGCAATCAGCCCCAGCATTTT.

Points on this clone: Additional DNA sequences in this sample encode the identical CDR3. This chain links TRBV29-1 with TRBJ1-5; 7 nucleotides line up with TRBD1. The CDR3 runs to 15 residues. V shed 4 bases and J 7 bases; nucleotides not matched to a gene: 13. Germline CDR1 and CDR2: SQVTM and ANQGSEA. CDR3 sequence: CSVGGEWTGLQPQHF. In nucleotides, the CDR3 is TGCAGCGTTGGGGGGGAGTGGACAGGACTCCAGCCCCAGCATTTT. The variable domain in full, with the rest retrieved from reference TRBV29-1 and TRBJ1-5, is SAVISQKPSRDICQRGTSLTIQCQVDSQVTMMFWYRQQPGQSLTLIATANQGSEATYESGFVIDKFPISRPNLTFSTLTVSNMSPEDSSIYLCSVGGEWTGLQPQHFGDGTRLSIL.

V usage is TRBV5-5 and J usage is TRBJ2-7; possibly TRBD1 for D (5 bases). Germline values: CDR1 SGHKS, CDR2 YYEKEE (reference sequence). CDR3 length equals 12 residues. V was cut by 0 bases and J by 7 bases, with 8 bases left in between. Here the CDR3 reads CASSLEGFEQYF. The CDR3 DNA reads TGTGCCAGCAGCTTGGAGGGGTTTGAGCAGTACTTC.

This chain joins TRBV9 and TRBJ1-6; 7 bases are a match to TRBD1. CDR1 is SGDLS, CDR2 YYNGEE, per germline. The V segment lost 3 bases and the J segment 6 bases; nucleotides outside the gene matches: 3. This CDR3 has 14 residues. Written as DNA, the CDR3 is TGTGCCAGCAGCGGGGGACAGACTAATTCACCCCTCCACTTT. Translation gives CASSGGQTNSPLHF.

V and J are TRBV7-9 and TRBJ1-3; no firm D call. The CDR3 extends over 14 amino acids. V lost 4 bases and J lost 4, with 11 bases in between. Looked up from germline, CDR1 is SEHNR and CDR2 is FQNEAQ (reference sequence). Here the CDR3 reads CASSSNSEGNTIYF. The CDR3 coding sequence is TGTGCCAGCAGCTCCAACAGCGAGGGAAACACCATATATTTT.

This sequence joins TRBV7-8 and TRBJ2-3; tentative D call: TRBD1 (5 bases). Deletions cut 2 bases from V and 4 bases from J, with 13 bases between. Germline V gives CDR1 SGHVS, CDR2 FQNEAQ. CDR3 length equals 15 residues. DNA for the CDR3: TGTGCCAGCAGCTTACAGGGCCAAGTCGCAGATACGCAGTATTTT. Translated, it gives CASSLQGQVADTQYF. Full variable domain (missing parts from reference TRBV7-8 and TRBJ2-3): GAGVSQSPRYKVAKRGQDVALRCDPISGHVSLFWYQQALGQGPEFLTYFQNEAQLDKSGLPSDRFFAERPEGSVSTLKIQRTQQEDSAVYLCASSLQGQVADTQYFGPGTRLTVL.

The CDR3 here is CAISESIYNEQFF. DNA of the CDR3: TGTGCCATCAGTGAGTCAATCTACAATGAGCAGTTCTTC. The V and J genes are TRBV10-3 and TRBJ2-1; D remains ambiguous. The CDR3 contains 13 residues. Germline CDR1 is ENHRY and CDR2 is SYGVKD. V lost 0 bases to trimming and J lost 3 bases, with 3 bases between them.

This chain joins TRBV15 and TRBJ2-5; a possible D gene is TRBD2 (5 bases). The CDR3 is 15 amino acids. Trimming removed 5 bases at V and 5 bases at J, with 18 bases between. Germline V gives CDR1 LNHNV, CDR2 YYDKDF (reference sequence). CDR3 DNA: TGTGCCACCAGCCTAGGGCGGGCAGGTGGGGAGACCCAGTACTTC. This codes for CATSLGRAGGETQYF.

V usage is TRBV15 and J usage is TRBJ2-5; D is uncertain. This CDR3 comprises 12 residues. Germline V lookup: CDR1 LNHNV, CDR2 YYDKDF (reference sequence). Trimming left V 3 bases short and J 5 bases short, with 7 bases between. The CDR3 nucleotides read TGTGCCACCAGCAGGGCTTTGGAGACCCAGTACTTC. Its translation is CATSRALETQYF.

The chain links TRBV7-3 to TRBJ1-2, with 7 positions matching TRBD1. V lost 5 bases, J lost 0 bases, and 9 bases stayed unmatched. Germline V gene data show CDR1 as SGHTA and CDR2 as FQGTGA. The CDR3 runs to 16 residues. DNA of the CDR3: TGTGCCAGCAGCGCTAGCGGGACAGATACTAACTATGGCTACACCTTC. Protein product: CASSASGTDTNYGYTF.

The chain carries TRBV5-1 and TRBJ2-7; the D gene is possibly TRBD1 (5 bases). The V end was cut by 0 bases, the J end by 5 bases, with 18 bases between. CDR1 is SGHRS and CDR2 is YFSETQ in the germline V gene. The CDR3 runs to 16 residues. The CDR3 protein is CASSLVFAGNKDEQYF. The CDR3 DNA follows: TGCGCCAGCAGCTTGGTATTTGCAGGGAATAAAGACGAGCAGTACTTC. The variable domain in full, with the rest retrieved from reference TRBV5-1 and TRBJ2-7, is KAGVTQTPRYLIKTRGQQVTLSCSPISGHRSVSWYQQTPGQGLQFLFEYFSETQRNKGNFPGRFSGRQFSNSRSEMNVSTLELGDSALYLCASSLVFAGNKDEQYFGPGTRLTVT.

The V gene is TRBV15, the J gene TRBJ1-4; TRBD1 matches 8 bases. This CDR3 is built from 16 residues. The germline V gene has CDR1 LNHNV and CDR2 YYDKDF (reference sequence). The J segment lost 2 bases and the V segment lost 0 bases, leaving 2 bases of the junction unmatched. CDR3 DNA sequence: TGTGCCACCAGCAGAGATCAGGGGGCGACTAATGAAAAACTGTTTTTT. Protein sequence: CATSRDQGATNEKLFF.

This clone was counted between two and nine times. The genes are TRBV5-4 and TRBJ1-4, with TRBD1 matching over 11 bases. CDR1 is SGHNT and CDR2 is YYREEE in the germline V gene (reference sequence). The CDR3 runs 15 residues. After removal of 4 bases from V and 8 bases from J, the junction contained 7 bases not matched to a gene. CDR3 nucleotide sequence: TGTGCCAGCAGCGGGACGGGACAGGGGGGAGAAAAACTGTTTTTT. Translated: CASSGTGQGGEKLFF.

The V and J genes are TRBV28 and TRBJ1-2; TRBD1 agrees at 7 bases. The length of the CDR3 is 14 residues. The germline V gene encodes CDR1 MDHEN and CDR2 SYDVKM. The ends lost 6 bases at V and 2 bases at J; junction bases unmatched: 6. The CDR3 spells CASSSGQENYGYTF. The DNA of the CDR3 is TGTGCCAGCAGCTCCGGACAGGAAAACTATGGCTACACCTTC.

V is TRBV5-5 and J is TRBJ1-4; 12 nucleotides agree with TRBD1. This CDR3 contains 17 residues. Losses at the gene ends were 3 bases for V and 7 bases for J; bases not matched to a gene: 10. Germline CDR1 and CDR2: SGHKS and YYEKEE (reference sequence). The CDR3 region is CASSSRDRGPFGEKLFF. The CDR3 DNA reads as TGTGCCAGCAGCTCCCGGGACAGGGGGCCGTTCGGTGAAAAACTGTTTTTT. The whole variable domain, filled in from reference TRBV5-5 and TRBJ1-4, reads DAGVTQSPTHLIKTRGQQVTLRCSPISGHKSVSWYQQVLGQGPQFIFQYYEKEERGRGNFPDRFSARQFPNYSSELNVNALLLGDSALYLCASSSRDRGPFGEKLFFGSGTQLSVL.

The V gene is TRBV28, the J gene TRBJ1-2, with D perhaps matching TRBD1 (6 bases). Trimming stripped 5 bases from V and 7 bases from J, with 8 bases between. CDR1 is MDHEN, CDR2 SYDVKM, per germline. The CDR3 has 11 residues. CDR3 protein: CASSTGFGYTF. CDR3 nucleotides: TGTGCCAGCAGTACAGGGTTTGGCTACACCTTC.

The rearrangement uses TRBV11-2 and TRBJ2-5; 14 positions match TRBD2. The CDR3 is made up of 17 amino acids. V was pared by 5 bases and J by 4 bases, with 9 bases of the junction left unmatched. Germline CDR1 is SGHAT and CDR2 is FQNNGV. CDR3 amino acids: CASSPYGTSGSGETQYF. In nucleotides, the CDR3 is TGTGCCAGCAGCCCTTATGGGACTAGCGGGAGTGGAGAGACCCAGTACTTC.

The rearrangement links TRBV5-1 to TRBJ1-4; D ambiguous. Germline lookup yields CDR1 SGHRS and CDR2 YFSETQ. The CDR3 runs 15 residues. With 0 bases removed from V and 5 bases from J, the gap between germline ends came to 11 bases. The CDR3 is CASSLGGGVNEKLFF. Here the CDR3 DNA reads TGCGCCAGCAGCTTGGGAGGCGGGGTGAATGAAAAACTGTTTTTT.

The chain uses TRBV29-1 and TRBJ1-1; possibly TRBD1 for D (5 bases). The CDR3 covers 12 residues. Germline values: CDR1 SQVTM, CDR2 ANQGSEA. V dropped 7 bases and J dropped 3 bases, with 12 bases sitting between them. The CDR3 region has the DNA TGCAGCGGGGGGGAGGGTGACACTGAAGCTTTCTTT. Protein sequence: CSGGEGDTEAFF.

V and J are TRBV10-1 and TRBJ1-3; D ambiguous. V was pared by 4 bases and J by 0 bases, with 4 bases between. Germline-derived CDR1 and CDR2 are WNHNN and SYGVQD (reference sequence). The CDR3 has 13 residues. The DNA of the CDR3 is TGCGCCAGCAGTGGCAACTCTGGAAACACCATATATTTT. As protein: CASSGNSGNTIYF.

The chain employs TRBV5-1 and TRBJ2-5; the D call may be TRBD1 or TRBD2 (7 bases each). The CDR3 spans 15 residues. The V gene's germline CDR1 is SGHRS and CDR2 YFSETQ. Trimming removed 4 bases at V and 1 base at J, with 14 bases between. The CDR3 sequence is CASSRAGTVQETQYF. The CDR3 DNA follows: TGCGCCAGCAGCCGAGCGGGGACAGTCCAAGAGACCCAGTACTTC. Together with reference TRBV5-1 and TRBJ2-5, the CDR3 gives the full variable domain: KAGVTQTPRYLIKTRGQQVTLSCSPISGHRSVSWYQQTPGQGLQFLFEYFSETQRNKGNFPGRFSGRQFSNSRSEMNVSTLELGDSALYLCASSRAGTVQETQYFGPGTRLLVL.

The CDR3 spells CASSFGQGYSSGYTF. The CDR3 bases are TGTGCCAGCAGCTTCGGACAGGGGTACTCCTCTGGCTACACCTTC. The rearrangement joins TRBV7-8 to TRBJ1-2; 9 bases fit TRBD1. Germline assignment: CDR1 SGHVS and CDR2 FQNEAQ. There are 15 residues in the CDR3. V gave up 3 bases and J gave up 7 bases; unmatched junction bases: 9.

The chain carries TRBV7-6 and TRBJ1-4; D unclear. Germline CDR1 is SGHVS and CDR2 is FNYEAQ. The CDR3 covers 12 residues. V was cut by 7 bases and J by 7 bases, with 10 bases left in between. CDR3 sequence reads: CASTNNGEKLFF. The CDR3 DNA reads TGTGCCAGCACCAATAACGGTGAAAAACTGTTTTTT.

The V gene is TRBV2, the J gene TRBJ2-3; D possibly matches TRBD1 or TRBD2 (6 bases each). Germline CDR1 is SNHLY and CDR2 is FYNNEI. CDR3 size: 14 residues. Trimming removed 4 bases at V and 1 base at J, with 9 bases between. The CDR3 here is CASSAGAGTDTQYF. The CDR3 region has the DNA TGTGCCAGCAGTGCGGGGGCGGGCACAGATACGCAGTATTTT. The variable domain in full, completed from reference TRBV2 and TRBJ2-3, reads EPEVTQTPSHQVTQMGQEVILRCVPISNHLYFYWYRQILGQKVEFLVSFYNNEISEKSEIFDDQFSVERPDGSNFTLKIRSTKLEDSAMYFCASSAGAGTDTQYFGPGTRLTVL.

The chain links TRBV6-1 to TRBJ2-7; a possible D gene is TRBD2 (6 bases). CDR1 is MNHNS, CDR2 SASEGT, per germline. The CDR3 is made up of 14 amino acids. V lost 6 bases to trimming and J lost 2 bases, with 14 bases between them. The CDR3 DNA reads TGTGCCAGCAGATCTGCGGGACCCCCCTACGAGCAGTACTTC. Protein sequence: CASRSAGPPYEQYF.

This chain joins TRBV6-1 and TRBJ1-4; possible D gene TRBD1, 5 bases. The germline V gene encodes CDR1 MNHNS and CDR2 SASEGT. CDR3 length equals 16 residues. With 4 bases removed from V and 5 bases from J, the gap between germline ends came to 17 bases. The CDR3 protein is CASSGMRRGFNEKLFF. As DNA, the CDR3 is TGTGCCAGCAGTGGAATGAGGAGGGGATTCAATGAAAAACTGTTTTTT.

The chain is built from TRBV5-1 and TRBJ2-7; 8 bases are shared with TRBD2. There are 15 residues in the CDR3. Germline V gene lookup returns CDR1 SGHRS and CDR2 YFSETQ. Trimming cost V 0 bases and J 5 bases; bases outside gene matches: 7. In nucleotides, the CDR3 is TGCGCCAGCAGCTTGGAAGTGGGACTAGTGGACGAGCAGTACTTC. It specifies CASSLEVGLVDEQYF.

In DNA, the CDR3 is TGCAGCGTTCGAGGGGACACTGAAGCTTTCTTT. Translating it yields CSVRGDTEAFF. The chain combines TRBV29-1 with TRBJ1-1; a weak D match, TRBD1 (5 bases). Trimming shortened V by 5 bases and J by 3 bases, and 7 bases separated the two germline ends. The CDR3 loop spans 11 amino acids. The germline CDR1 and CDR2 sequences are SQVTM and ANQGSEA.

The chain joins TRBV27 to TRBJ2-5, with D perhaps matching TRBD2 (5 bases). The length of the CDR3 is 16 residues. The germline gives CDR1 MNHEY, CDR2 SMNVEV (reference sequence). Trimming took 5 bases from V and 4 from J, leaving 20 bases between them. DNA for the CDR3: TGTGCCAGCAGTCCAGGCCCTAGCTGGAGCACAGAGACCCAGTACTTC. Translated: CASSPGPSWSTETQYF.